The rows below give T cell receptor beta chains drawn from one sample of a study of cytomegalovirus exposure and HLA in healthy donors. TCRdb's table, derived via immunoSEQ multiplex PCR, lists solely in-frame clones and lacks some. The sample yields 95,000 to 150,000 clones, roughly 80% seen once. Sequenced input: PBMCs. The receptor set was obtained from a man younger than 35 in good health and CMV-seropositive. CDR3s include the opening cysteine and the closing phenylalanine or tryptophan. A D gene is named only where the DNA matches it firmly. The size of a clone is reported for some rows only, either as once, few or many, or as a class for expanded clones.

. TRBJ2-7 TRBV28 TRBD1 CASSPNHGQVSYEQYF TGTGCCAGCAGTCCCAACCACGGACAGGTTTCCTACGAGCAGTACTTC
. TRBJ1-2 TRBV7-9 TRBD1 CASSSAGGNYGYTF TGTGCCAGCAGCTCTGCAGGGGGTAACTATGGCTACACCTTC
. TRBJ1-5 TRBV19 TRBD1 CASSTARTGLGKPQHF TGTGCCAGTAGTACCGCCCGGACAGGGCTGGGGAAGCCCCAGCATTTT
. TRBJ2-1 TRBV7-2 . CASSSQINYYTFLIDEQFF TGTGCCAGCAGCTCACAAATAAACTACTACACGTTTCTCATCGATGAGCAGTTCTTC
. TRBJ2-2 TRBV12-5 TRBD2 CASGWRASGSFGGELFF TGTGCTAGTGGTTGGCGAGCTAGCGGGAGTTTCGGCGGGGAGCTGTTTTTT
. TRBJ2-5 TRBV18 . CASSLDEGTQYF TGTGCCAGCTCATTGGACGAGGGGACCCAGTACTTC
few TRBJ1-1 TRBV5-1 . CASSVKPIAEAFF TGCGCCAGCAGCGTGAAGCCCATAGCTGAAGCTTTCTTT
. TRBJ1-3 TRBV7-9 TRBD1 CASSLEGTVSGNTIYF TGTGCCAGCAGCTTGGAGGGGACAGTCTCTGGAAACACCATATATTTT
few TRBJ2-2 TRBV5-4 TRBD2 CASSWGLAGTNTGELFF TGTGCCAGCAGCTGGGGACTAGCGGGGACTAACACCGGGGAGCTGTTTTTT
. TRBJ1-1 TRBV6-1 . CASGDYRVVNTEAFF TGTGCCAGCGGGGACTACAGGGTCGTGAACACTGAAGCTTTCTTT
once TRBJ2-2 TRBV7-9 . CASSFHPGWTGELFF TGTGCCAGCAGCTTCCACCCGGGGTGGACCGGGGAGCTGTTTTTT
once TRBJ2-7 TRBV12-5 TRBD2 CASGYPPASGEQPSGSSYEQYF TGTGCTAGTGGTTACCCCCCGGCTAGCGGGGAACAACCATCCGGGAGTTCCTACGAGCAGTACTTC
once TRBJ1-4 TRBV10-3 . CAISLGQGNEKLFF TGTGCCATCAGCCTGGGACAAGGGAATGAAAAACTGTTTTTT
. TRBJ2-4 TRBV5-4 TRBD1 CAAFRDRDAVAKNIQYF TGTGCCGCCTTCCGGGACAGGGACGCCGTAGCCAAAAACATTCAGTACTTC
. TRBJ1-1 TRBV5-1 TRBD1 CASRGGTGGNTEAFF TGCGCCAGCAGGGGGGGGACAGGGGGAAACACTGAAGCTTTCTTT
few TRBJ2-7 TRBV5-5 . CASSLYEIRSGEQYF TGTGCCAGCAGCTTGTATGAGATCCGTTCGGGAGAGCAGTACTTC
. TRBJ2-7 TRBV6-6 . CASSYDMAFAEQYF TGTGCCAGCAGTTACGACATGGCATTTGCCGAGCAGTACTTC
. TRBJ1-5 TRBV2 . CASRWKGAFQPQHF TGTGCCAGCAGGTGGAAAGGGGCTTTTCAGCCCCAGCATTTT
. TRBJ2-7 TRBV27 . CASSPGLRTAYEQYF TGTGCCAGCAGTCCGGGCCTCCGGACAGCCTACGAGCAGTACTTC
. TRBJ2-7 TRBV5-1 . CASSLGNTDFYEQYF TGCGCCAGCAGCTTGGGGAACACGGACTTCTACGAGCAGTACTTC
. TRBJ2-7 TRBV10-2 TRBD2 CASSEISGLAGGGGEQYF TGCGCCAGCAGTGAAATTTCGGGTCTGGCGGGAGGCGGAGGGGAGCAGTACTTC
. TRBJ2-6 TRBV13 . CASSSSGFAGANVLTF TGTGCCAGCAGCTCGTCCGGTTTCGCTGGGGCCAACGTCCTGACTTTC
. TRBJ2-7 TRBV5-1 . CASSLAGGLLPYEQYF TGCGCCAGCAGCTTGGCAGGAGGGCTCTTACCCTACGAGCAGTACTTC
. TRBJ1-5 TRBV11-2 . CASSTTGSNQPQHF TGTGCCAGCAGCACGACAGGCAGCAATCAGCCCCAGCATTTT
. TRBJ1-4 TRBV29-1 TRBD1 CSVSSTGDEKLFF TGCAGCGTTTCGAGTACAGGGGATGAAAAACTGTTTTTT
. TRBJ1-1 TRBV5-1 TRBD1 CASSLQGWNTEAFF TGCGCCAGCAGCTTACAGGGGTGGAACACTGAAGCTTTCTTT
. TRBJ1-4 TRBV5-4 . CASSLGRGGKLFF TGTGCCAGCAGCTTGGGACGGGGAGGGAAACTGTTTTTT
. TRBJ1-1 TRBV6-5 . CASTPNLGATEAFF TGTGCCAGCACGCCAAATCTGGGGGCCACTGAAGCTTTCTTT
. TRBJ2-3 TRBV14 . CASSPPQGTYTDTQYF TGTGCCAGCAGCCCACCCCAGGGGACCTACACAGATACGCAGTATTTT
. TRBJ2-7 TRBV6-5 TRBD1 CASSVGTGDFYEQYF TGTGCCAGCAGTGTTGGGACAGGGGACTTCTACGAGCAGTACTTC
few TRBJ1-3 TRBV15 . CATSRGRESSGNTIYF TGTGCCACCAGCAGGGGTAGGGAGAGCTCTGGAAACACCATATATTTT
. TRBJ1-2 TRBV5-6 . CASSFTPGGDRNGYTF TGTGCCAGCAGCTTTACGCCAGGAGGGGACCGGAATGGCTACACCTTC
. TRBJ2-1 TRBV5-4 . CASSSVDHRVSYNEQFF TGTGCCAGCAGCTCCGTCGACCACAGAGTCTCCTACAATGAGCAGTTCTTC
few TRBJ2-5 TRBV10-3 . CATGSIQETQYF TGTGCCACGGGGTCTATTCAAGAGACCCAGTACTTC
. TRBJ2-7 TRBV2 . CASSSSRESSYEQYF TGTGCCAGCAGTTCCTCCCGAGAGAGCTCCTACGAGCAGTACTTC
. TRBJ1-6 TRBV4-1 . CASSGQNNSPLHF TGCGCCAGCAGCGGACAAAATAATTCACCCCTCCACTTT
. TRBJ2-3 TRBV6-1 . CASIPSSTDTQYF TGTGCCAGCATCCCGTCTAGCACAGATACGCAGTATTTT
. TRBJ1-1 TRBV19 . CASSGDGGGSTEAFF TGTGCCAGTAGCGGAGACGGGGGGGGATCCACTGAAGCTTTCTTT
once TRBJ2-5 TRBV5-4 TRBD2 CASSLSSGRARETQYF TGTGCCAGCAGCTTGTCGAGCGGGAGGGCCCGGGAGACCCAGTACTTC
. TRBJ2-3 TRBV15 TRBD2 CATTPGLAADTQYF TGTGCCACGACCCCGGGACTAGCGGCAGATACGCAGTATTTT
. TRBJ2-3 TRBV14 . CASSQRGRTDTQYF TGTGCCAGCAGCCAACGAGGAAGAACAGATACGCAGTATTTT
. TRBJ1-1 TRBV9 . CASSVGYLGGGNTEAFF TGTGCCAGCAGCGTAGGCTATCTTGGAGGAGGGAACACTGAAGCTTTCTTT
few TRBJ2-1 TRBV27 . CASSEQGPLGANEQFF TGTGCCAGCAGTGAACAGGGACCGCTAGGAGCGAATGAGCAGTTCTTC
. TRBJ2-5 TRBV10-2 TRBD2 CASSDSPRGGGHPYKETQYF TGCGCCAGCAGTGATTCTCCGCGTGGCGGGGGGCACCCCTATAAAGAGACCCAGTACTTC
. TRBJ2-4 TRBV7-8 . CASATGTLGIEAKNIQYF TGTGCCAGCGCAACCGGGACTCTGGGGATCGAGGCCAAAAACATTCAGTACTTC
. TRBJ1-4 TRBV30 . CAWSFGGENEKLFF TGTGCCTGGAGTTTCGGGGGAGAGAATGAAAAACTGTTTTTT
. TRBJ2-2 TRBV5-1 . CASSLEVGLAVGELLF TGCGCCAGCAGCTTGGAGGTTGGGCTAGCTGTCGGGGAGCTGCTTTTT
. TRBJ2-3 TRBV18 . CASRFPITDTQYF TGTGCCAGCCGGTTCCCTATCACAGATACGCAGTATTTT